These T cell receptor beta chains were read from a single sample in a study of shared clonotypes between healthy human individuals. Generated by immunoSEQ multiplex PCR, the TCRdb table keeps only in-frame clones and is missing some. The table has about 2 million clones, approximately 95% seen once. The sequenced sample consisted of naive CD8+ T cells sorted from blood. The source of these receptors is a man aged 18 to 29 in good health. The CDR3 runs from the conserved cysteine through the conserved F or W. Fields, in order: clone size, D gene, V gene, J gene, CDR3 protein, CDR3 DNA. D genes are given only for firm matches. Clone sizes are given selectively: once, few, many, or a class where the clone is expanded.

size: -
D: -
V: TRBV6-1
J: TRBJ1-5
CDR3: CASSEDPGLIGPQHF
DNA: TGTGCCAGCAGTGAAGACCCCGGTCTGATCGGGCCCCAGCATTTT

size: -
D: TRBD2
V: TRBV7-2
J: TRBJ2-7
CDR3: CASSLEVAGVSIEQYF
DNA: TGTGCCAGCAGCTTAGAGGTAGCGGGGGTTTCTATCGAGCAGTACTTC

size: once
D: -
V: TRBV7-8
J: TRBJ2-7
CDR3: CASQGDTTYEQYF
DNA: TGTGCCAGCCAAGGAGACACCACCTACGAGCAGTACTTC

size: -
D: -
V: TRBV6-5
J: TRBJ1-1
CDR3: CASSVGYEAFF
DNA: TGTGCCAGCTCGGTGGGATATGAAGCTTTCTTT

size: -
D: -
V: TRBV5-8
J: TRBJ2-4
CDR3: CASSPRQELKNIQYF
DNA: TGTGCCAGCAGCCCAAGACAGGAGTTAAAAAACATTCAGTACTTC

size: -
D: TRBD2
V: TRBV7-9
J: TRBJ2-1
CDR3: CASSGRTSGTYNEQFF
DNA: TGTGCCAGCAGCGGACGGACTAGCGGGACTTACAATGAGCAGTTCTTC

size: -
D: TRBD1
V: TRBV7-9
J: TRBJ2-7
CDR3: CASSPKGGQNSYEQYF
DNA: TGTGCCAGCAGCCCCAAAGGGGGCCAGAATTCCTACGAGCAGTACTTC

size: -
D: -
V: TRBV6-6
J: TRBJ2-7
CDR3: CASDTLLGGSYEQYF
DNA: TGTGCCAGCGATACTCTCTTGGGAGGCTCCTACGAGCAGTACTTC

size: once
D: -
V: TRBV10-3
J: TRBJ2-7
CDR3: CAISESGTAYEQYF
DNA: TGTGCCATCAGTGAGTCGGGGACCGCCTACGAGCAGTACTTC

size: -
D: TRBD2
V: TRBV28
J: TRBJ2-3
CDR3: CASSVLAGGRYTDTQYF
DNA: TGTGCCAGCAGTGTACTAGCGGGGGGGCGGTACACAGATACGCAGTATTTT

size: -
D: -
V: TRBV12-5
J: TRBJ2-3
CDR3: CASGLVDGTVLTDTQYF
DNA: TGTGCTAGTGGTTTGGTAGATGGGACGGTACTCACAGATACGCAGTATTTT

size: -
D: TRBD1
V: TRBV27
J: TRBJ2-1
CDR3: CASRLGTAFYNEQFF
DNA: TGTGCCAGCAGACTAGGGACAGCTTTCTACAATGAGCAGTTCTTC